The 4 T cell receptor beta chains below all came from one sample that was sequenced in a study of blood T cell repertoires in COVID-19. Sequencing used immunoSEQ multiplex PCR; TCRdb keeps in-frame clones, though not all of them. The sample shows tens of thousands of clones, 82% of them seen only once. The specimen sequenced was peripheral blood. These receptor sequences come from a woman aged 55 to 70 with acute or convalescent COVID-19.

This rearrangement joins TRBV19 to TRBJ2-1; D possibly corresponds to TRBD2 (5 bases). CDR1 and CDR2 from the germline V gene are LNHDA and SQIVND (reference sequence). V was shortened by 4 bases and J by 3 bases, with 13 bases between the two germline ends. CDR3 length equals 15 residues. In DNA, the CDR3 is TGTGCCAGTAGTACCTCCGGACTCCTCTACAATGAGCAGTTCTTC. This codes for CASSTSGLLYNEQFF.

The chain employs TRBV6-5 and TRBJ1-2, with D possibly matching TRBD1 (5 bases). In germline, CDR1 is MNHEY, CDR2 SVGAGI. This CDR3 has 13 amino acids. The V end was cut by 2 bases, the J end by 4 bases, with 8 bases between. The CDR3 loop is CASSYRGGYGYTF. The CDR3 nucleotides are TGTGCCAGCAGTTACAGGGGAGGCTATGGCTACACCTTC.

V usage is TRBV3-1 (or the pseudogene TRBV3-2) and J usage is TRBJ1-2; 7 bases agree with TRBD1. V shed 0 bases, J shed 7 bases, and the junction held 5 bases outside the gene matches. CDR1 is LGHDT and CDR2 is YNNKEL in the germline V gene (reference sequence). The CDR3 length is 14 residues. This CDR3 is CASSQDAGGSGYTF. The CDR3, as DNA: TGTGCCAGCAGCCAAGATGCAGGGGGAAGTGGCTACACCTTC.

This clone was seen once. The CDR3: CASSPRGGQGGSPLHF. CDR3 DNA: TGTGCCAGCAGCCCGCGGGGAGGACAGGGGGGGTCACCCCTCCACTTT. The gene calls are TRBV7-9 and TRBJ1-6, with 10 bases matching TRBD1. Trimming took 5 bases from V and 10 from J; bases not matched to a gene: 11. Germline values: CDR1 SEHNR, CDR2 FQNEAQ (reference sequence). There are 16 residues in the CDR3.